This T cell receptor beta chain was observed in a study of T cells in Graves' hyperthyroidism and ophthalmopathy. There were TCR beta CDR3 regions amplified from RNA transcripts. TCR CDR3 underwent first-round RT-PCR with the HTBI primer set. TCRdb analysed the multiplex PCR reads with MiXCR anew, one entry per CDR3 protein. The table has some 530,000 distinct CDR3 sequences, around a fifth seen once. With duration under 3 months, ophthalmopathy was active: Clinical Activity Score at least 3, NOSPECS at least 4. Source material for PBMCs was about 11 ml fresh peripheral blood. The CDR3 spans 12 residues. V was shortened by 8 bases and J by 5 bases, with 11 bases between the two germline ends. This clonotype was detected many times.

The J gene is TRBJ2-3, the V gene TRBV12-3 or TRBV12-4; D call uncertain. Sample: blood. The source is a woman between 65 and 79 years old with Graves' ophthalmopathy. The CDR3 loop is CASCRAGDTQYF. The CDR3 region has the DNA TGTGCCAGCTGCCGAGCCGGAGATACGCAGTATTTT.